Sequencing of this TCR beta chain was carried out in a study of tissue T cells after allogeneic stem cell transplantation. Overall study findings and caveats: Few T cell clones were shared across patients, but motif clusters showed tissue-specific shared signatures. Only a limited share of tissue TCRs appeared in blood or spleen. Alloreactivity or antigen specificity of tissue TCRs was not determined; some clones might be host cells.

Libraries were prepared by immunoSEQ multiplex PCR; TCRdb keeps only in-frame clonotypes and omits some of them. The sample has fewer than 30,000 clones, about 70% seen once. In the case of this clone: The antigen is not known.

Non-transplant comparator patients with other cancers had at least five gastrointestinal samples and no known gastrointestinal disease. V was cut by 3 bases and J by 5 bases, with 10 bases left in between. This CDR3 spans 13 amino acids. This TCR was recovered from a female donor over 55 with lung cancer. The V call is TRBV12-3 or TRBV12-4, the J call TRBJ1-2; D remains unclear. Sequenced material: tissue from the ileum, taken at autopsy. CDR3 coding DNA: TGTGCCAGCAGTTTGAACCGGCGTTATGGCTACACCTTC. Translated: CASSLNRRYGYTF.